Listed here is a single T cell receptor beta chain. The antigen is not known. The data derive from a study of shared clonotypes between healthy human individuals. Study context: The donor group consisted of two women and a few men, aged 18 to 49. Study conclusions and caveats: Generation probability values for non-shared clonotypes were lower than those for clonotypes shared by all four donors. Naive CD4 clonotypes overlapped across a handful of donors at roughly 5%.

The CDR3 is made up of 18 amino acids. Trimming pared 3 bases from V and 0 bases from J, leaving 18 bases between. The germline V gene has CDR1 MGHRA and CDR2 YSYEKL. Libraries were prepared by immunoSEQ multiplex PCR; TCRdb keeps only in-frame clonotypes and omits some of them. The table records 2 million to 2.5 million clones, approximately 93% of them present only once. Sequencing was carried out using naive CD4+ T cells from PBMCs. Subset reported: CD45RA+ positively selected. The sequence was obtained from a man younger than 30 in good health. Some clones in this sample may be carry-over from other donors' samples. The V call is TRBV4-1, the J call TRBJ1-3; possibly TRBD1 for D (5 bases). Here the CDR3 DNA reads TGCGCCAGCAGCCAGAGGTCCCAGGGACCGCTCTCTGGAAACACCATATATTTT. Protein product: CASSQRSQGPLSGNTIYF.